One sample yielded the 24 T cell receptor beta chains listed below, sequenced in a study of T-cell memory formation after mild COVID-19. TCRdb reprocessed the 5' RACE reads via MiXCR and lists one record per CDR3 protein. The data hold around 370,000 distinct CDR3 sequences, with around 20% observed a single time. The sample consisted of PBMCs or a T cell subset sorted from them (not recorded which). The source of these receptors is an adult woman who had mild COVID-19 (a few samples of this study predate the infection). Cell type and time point are not known.

This clonotype was observed at least ten times. The V gene is TRBV6-5, the J gene TRBJ2-5; D unclear. The CDR3 length is 11 residues. V shed 6 bases and J shed 4 bases, with 6 bases lying between them. Germline V gene data show CDR1 as MNHEY and CDR2 as SVGAGI. The CDR3 spells CASRNGETQYF. DNA of the CDR3: TGTGCCAGCAGGAACGGAGAGACCCAGTACTTC.

V usage is TRBV19 and J usage is TRBJ2-4; 8 bases agree with TRBD2. The length of the CDR3 is 17 residues. Germline V gene data show CDR1 as LNHDA and CDR2 as SQIVND (reference sequence). V dropped 2 bases and J dropped 6; count of bases not matched to a gene: 12. The CDR3 nucleotides are TGTGCCAGTAGTATACTGCCCAGCGGGAGTTTCGTAAACATTCAGTACTTC. It encodes CASSILPSGSFVNIQYF.

The rearrangement joins TRBV12-3 or TRBV12-4 to TRBJ1-1; 7 nucleotides agree with TRBD1. The CDR3 sequence is 12 residues long. J was trimmed by 11 bases and V by 6 bases; bases with no gene match: 9. CDR3 protein: CASSPRQGRAFF. The CDR3 region has the DNA TGTGCCAGCAGCCCAAGACAGGGTAGGGCTTTCTTT.

The V and J genes are TRBV29-1 and TRBJ2-3; D gene unclear. The CDR3 covers 16 residues. From germline, CDR1 is SQVTM and CDR2 ANQGSEA. V dropped 6 bases and J dropped 1 base, with 20 bases sitting between them. CDR3 residues: CSVYASTAGGTDTQYF. The DNA for the CDR3 is TGCAGCGTGTACGCTAGTACGGCTGGTGGCACAGATACGCAGTATTTT.

The V call is TRBV12-3 or TRBV12-4, the J call TRBJ1-3; 10 bases line up with TRBD1. J gave up 3 bases and V 6 bases, and 8 bases lay outside the gene matches. The CDR3 totals 16 residues. The CDR3 reads CASSPTGGIDGNTIYF. CDR3 bases: TGTGCCAGCAGCCCGACAGGGGGCATAGATGGAAACACCATATATTTT.

This sequence joins TRBV5-6 and TRBJ2-5, with 9 nucleotides matching TRBD1. The CDR3 runs 14 residues. The junction had 5 bases not matched to a gene; V was cut back by 3 bases and J by 5 bases. CDR1 SGHDT and CDR2 YYEEEE come from the germline V gene. DNA for the CDR3: TGTGCCAGCAGCTCCCGGGACAGGGCCGAGACCCAGTACTTC. This gives the protein CASSSRDRAETQYF.

This chain links TRBV12-3 or TRBV12-4 with TRBJ1-1; weak D call: TRBD1 (6 bases). With 6 bases removed from V and 11 bases from J, the gap between germline ends came to 16 bases. This CDR3 has 12 amino acids. The CDR3 reads CASRADSLGAFF. CDR3 nucleotides: TGTGCCAGCAGGGCGGACAGCCTGGGTGCTTTCTTT.

The chain uses TRBV7-2 and TRBJ2-3; TRBD2 aligns across 10 bases. V shed 3 bases and J 3 bases; nucleotides not matched to a gene: 3. This CDR3 contains 15 residues. Germline V lookup: CDR1 SGHTA, CDR2 FQGNSA. In DNA form, the CDR3 reads TGTGCCAGCAGCTTCAAGCGGGGGGGAACAGATACGCAGTATTTT. This encodes CASSFKRGGTDTQYF.

The V and J genes are TRBV7-6 and TRBJ2-1; 13 bases are a match to TRBD2. Germline V lookup: CDR1 SGHVS, CDR2 FNYEAQ. Trimming cost V 2 bases and J 0 bases; bases outside gene matches: 10. This CDR3 has 20 amino acids. The CDR3 here is CASSLIPTSGGSSSYNEQFF. DNA of the CDR3: TGTGCCAGCAGCTTAATCCCGACTAGCGGGGGGTCTAGCTCCTACAATGAGCAGTTCTTC. The full variable domain, in which reference TRBV7-6 and TRBJ2-1 provide the parts outside the CDR3, is GAGVSQSPRYKVTKRGQDVALRCDPISGHVSLYWYRQALGQGPEFLTYFNYEAQQDKSGLPNDRFSAERPEGSISTLTIQRTEQRDSAMYRCASSLIPTSGGSSSYNEQFFGPGTRLTVL.

This clonotype was observed a handful of times. This chain links TRBV5-1 with TRBJ2-1; tentatively, D is TRBD1 or TRBD2 (5 bases each). Trimming removed 1 base from V and 7 bases from J, with 12 bases in between. The CDR3 loop spans 14 amino acids. Germline V gives CDR1 SGHRS, CDR2 YFSETQ. The CDR3 DNA follows: TGCGCCAGCAGCTTGTCTGGGACCCGGAATGAGCAGTTCTTC. Protein sequence: CASSLSGTRNEQFF.

This clonotype has just a few counts. J is TRBJ1-1 and V is TRBV28, with D perhaps matching TRBD1 (6 bases). The V end lost 3 bases, the J end lost 4 bases, and 12 bases lay between the germline ends. CDR3 length: 14 residues. The V gene's germline CDR1 is MDHEN and CDR2 SYDVKM. CDR3 nucleotides: TGTGCCAGCAGTTTCCCGGGACAACTCACTGAAGCTTTCTTT. Its protein product is CASSFPGQLTEAFF.

This clonotype was observed a handful of times. This CDR3 reads CASSPLGQRTTGELFF. In nucleotides, the CDR3 is TGCGCCAGCAGCCCACTCGGACAGCGAACTACCGGGGAGCTGTTTTTT. The genes are TRBV5-1 and TRBJ2-2; D might be TRBD1 (6 bases). Germline CDR1 reads SGHRS; CDR2 reads YFSETQ. The V end lost 4 bases, the J end lost 5 bases, and 18 bases lay between the germline ends. The CDR3 has 16 residues.

This clonotype was observed a handful of times. The V and J genes are TRBV30 and TRBJ2-7; maybe TRBD1 (6 bases). The CDR3 spans 13 residues. CDR1 is GTSNPN and CDR2 is SVGIG in the germline V gene (reference sequence). The germline V and J ends were trimmed by 2 bases and 1 base, with 9 bases remaining between them. The chain's CDR3 is CAWSKGVSYEQYF. As DNA, the CDR3 is TGTGCCTGGAGTAAGGGGGTTTCCTACGAGCAGTACTTC. Looking up the rest from reference TRBV30 and TRBJ2-7 gives the full variable domain: SQTIHQWPATLVQPVGSPLSLECTVEGTSNPNLYWYRQAAGRGLQLLFYSVGIGQISSEVPQNLSASRPQDRQFILSSKKLLLSDSGFYLCAWSKGVSYEQYFGPGTRLTVT.

This clonotype was counted only a few times. The chain employs TRBV6-2 or TRBV6-3 and TRBJ2-5, with TRBD1 matching over 8 bases. The germline gives CDR1 MNHEY, CDR2 SVGEGT. Trimming cost V 5 bases and J 6 bases; bases outside gene matches: 11. CDR3 length equals 15 residues. The CDR3 DNA is TGTGCCAGCAGTCGCTGGACAGGGAATAGGAAGACCCAGTACTTC. It codes for CASSRWTGNRKTQYF.

The V and J genes are TRBV11-2 and TRBJ2-7; D is uncertain. V was trimmed by 5 bases and J by 4 bases, leaving 12 bases between them. Looked up from germline, CDR1 is SGHAT and CDR2 is FQNNGV. The CDR3 runs 13 residues. CDR3 sequence (DNA): TGTGCCAGCAGCCACGCGAGTACATACGAGCAGTACTTC. Translation gives CASSHASTYEQYF.

This clonotype was found a few times. This chain connects TRBV12-3 or TRBV12-4 to TRBJ1-5; the D is unclear. The CDR3 has 12 amino acids. V was cut by 3 bases and J by 7 bases, with 7 bases left in between. The CDR3 nucleotides are TGTGCCAGCAGTTTTTTGGGCCAGCCCCAGCATTTT. This translates into CASSFLGQPQHF.

The chain is built from TRBV5-5 and TRBJ1-2, with a weak D call TRBD1 (5 bases). The CDR3 is 15 residues long. V was clipped by 0 bases and J by 2 bases, with 11 bases between them. Germline-derived CDR1 and CDR2 are SGHKS and YYEKEE (reference sequence). CDR3 loop: CASSLAPGGNYGYTF. The CDR3 DNA is TGTGCCAGCAGCTTGGCCCCGGGGGGAAACTATGGCTACACCTTC.

This clonotype was counted only a few times. J is TRBJ1-1 and V is TRBV4-1, with TRBD1 identical over 9 bases. The germline V gene has CDR1 MGHRA and CDR2 YSYEKL. CDR3 length: 19 amino acids. V dropped 1 base and J dropped 5; count of bases not matched to a gene: 17. The CDR3 DNA is TGCGCCAGCAGCCAAGTAGTGGGGCTTCTGGACAGGGGTGGTACTGAAGCTTTCTTT. It is translated as CASSQVVGLLDRGGTEAFF.

The chain joins TRBV4-2 to TRBJ2-1; D call uncertain. CDR1 is LGHNA and CDR2 is YNFKEQ in the germline V gene. Trimming stripped 6 bases from V and 1 base from J, with 13 bases between. The CDR3 is made up of 15 amino acids. The CDR3 is CASSRPGGSYNEQFF. The CDR3 nucleotides are TGTGCCAGCAGTCGTCCTGGTGGGTCCTACAATGAGCAGTTCTTC.

The gene calls are TRBV7-2 and TRBJ2-2, with D hard to call. Trimming shortened V by 4 bases and J by 8 bases, and 14 bases separated the two germline ends. CDR1 and CDR2 (germline): SGHTA, FQGNSA. The CDR3 covers 14 residues. This chain's CDR3 is CASSSIVVGGELFF. CDR3 coding DNA: TGTGCCAGCAGCTCCATCGTGGTGGGGGGGGAGCTGTTTTTT.

This clonotype was recorded at least ten times. The V gene is TRBV12-3 or TRBV12-4, the J gene TRBJ2-5, with 10 positions matching TRBD2. CDR3 length: 16 amino acids. The J segment lost 4 bases and the V segment lost 4 bases, leaving 9 bases of the junction unmatched. CDR3 DNA sequence: TGTGCCAGCAGTTCCAAGAGAGCGGGAGGGAGAGAGACCCAGTACTTC. Translated, it gives CASSSKRAGGRETQYF.

V gene TRBV12-3 or TRBV12-4 combines with J gene TRBJ1-4; 7 nucleotides agree with TRBD1. CDR3 length equals 17 residues. J lost 0 bases, V lost 5 bases, and 9 bases had no gene match. In DNA, the CDR3 is TGTGCCAGCAGTCGACAGGGATTGGTCGCAACTAATGAAAAACTGTTTTTT. It translates to CASSRQGLVATNEKLFF.

There are many counts of this clonotype. This chain joins TRBV6-6 and TRBJ2-5; 8 nucleotides agree with TRBD2. J gave up 3 bases and V 2 bases, and 5 bases lay outside the gene matches. Per the germline V gene, CDR1 is MNHNY and CDR2 is SVGAGI (reference sequence). The CDR3 totals 15 residues. The CDR3 reads CASSYPTSGKETQYF. The DNA of the CDR3 is TGTGCCAGCAGTTACCCCACTAGCGGTAAAGAGACCCAGTACTTC.

This chain links TRBV5-6 with TRBJ2-1; unclear D gene. Germline V lookup: CDR1 SGHDT, CDR2 YYEEEE. Trimming removed 0 bases at V and 7 bases at J, with 14 bases between. The CDR3 extends over 15 amino acids. CDR3 protein: CASSLGVRPPNEQFF. For the CDR3, the DNA is TGTGCCAGCAGCTTGGGGGTTAGACCCCCAAATGAGCAGTTCTTC. Complete variable domain (other parts from reference TRBV5-6 and TRBJ2-1): DAGVTQSPTHLIKTRGQQVTLRCSPKSGHDTVSWYQQALGQGPQFIFQYYEEEERQRGNFPDRFSGHQFPNYSSELNVNALLLGDSALYLCASSLGVRPPNEQFFGPGTRLTVL.